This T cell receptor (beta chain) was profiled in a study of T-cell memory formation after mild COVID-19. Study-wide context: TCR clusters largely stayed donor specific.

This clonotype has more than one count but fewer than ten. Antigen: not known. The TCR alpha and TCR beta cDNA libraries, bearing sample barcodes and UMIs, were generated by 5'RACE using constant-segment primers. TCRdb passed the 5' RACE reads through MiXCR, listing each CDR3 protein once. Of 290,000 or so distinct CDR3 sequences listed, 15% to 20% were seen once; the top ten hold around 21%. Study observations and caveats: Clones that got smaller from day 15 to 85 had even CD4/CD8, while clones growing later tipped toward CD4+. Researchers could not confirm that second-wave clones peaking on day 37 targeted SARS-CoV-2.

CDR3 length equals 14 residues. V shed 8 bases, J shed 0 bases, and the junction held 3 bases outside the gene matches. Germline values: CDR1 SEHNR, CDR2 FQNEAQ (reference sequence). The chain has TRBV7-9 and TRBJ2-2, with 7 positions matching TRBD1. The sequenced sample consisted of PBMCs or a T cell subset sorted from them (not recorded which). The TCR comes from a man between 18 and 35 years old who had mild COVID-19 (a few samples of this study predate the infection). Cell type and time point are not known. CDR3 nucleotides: TGTGCCAGCGGGGGACAGACGAACACCGGGGAGCTGTTTTTT. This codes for CASGGQTNTGELFF.